What follows is one TCR beta chain and its context. What it recognizes is unknown. Unique molecular identifiers were incorporated when the TCRbeta library was constructed. MiXCR, run by TCRdb on the PCR reads, gives a single entry per CDR3 protein. This table has about a million distinct CDR3 sequences, around 30% appearing once. The data originate from a study of T-cell reconstitution after alpha-beta-depleted transplantation in children. Study-wide results and caveats: Newly produced T cells mostly accounted for T-cell counts and diversity one year post-transplant. It was reported that alpha-beta T cells came from several hundred expanded graft clones (about two months after transplant).

The CDR3 covers 13 residues. Trimming took off 6 bases at V and 7 bases at J, with 15 bases between the two ends. Germline-derived CDR1 and CDR2 are ENHRY and SYGVKD. This receptor was identified in a boy younger than two who had a stem cell transplant for SCID, so the T cells may come from the graft donor. The chain carries TRBV10-3 and TRBJ1-1, with a possible D match to TRBD1 (6 bases). Source: PBMCs, mostly from graft donor cells, taken 360 days after TCRalphabeta/CD19-depleted stem cell transplant. This CDR3 is CAIRGDRLSEAFF. The CDR3 region has the DNA TGTGCCATCAGAGGCGACAGGTTAAGTGAAGCTTTCTTT.